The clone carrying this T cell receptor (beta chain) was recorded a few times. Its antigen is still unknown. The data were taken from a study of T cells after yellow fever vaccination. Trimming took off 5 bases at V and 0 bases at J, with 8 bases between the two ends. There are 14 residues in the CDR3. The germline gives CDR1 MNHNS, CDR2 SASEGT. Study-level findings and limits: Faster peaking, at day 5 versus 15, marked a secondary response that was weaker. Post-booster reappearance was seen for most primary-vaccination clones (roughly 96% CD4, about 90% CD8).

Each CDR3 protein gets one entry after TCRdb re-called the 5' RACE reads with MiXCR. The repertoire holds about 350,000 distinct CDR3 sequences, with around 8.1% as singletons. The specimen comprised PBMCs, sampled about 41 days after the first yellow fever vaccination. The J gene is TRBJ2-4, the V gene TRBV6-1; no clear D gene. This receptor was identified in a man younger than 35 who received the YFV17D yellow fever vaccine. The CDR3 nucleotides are TGTGCCAGCAGTATCAGCGCAGCCAAAAACATTCAGTACTTC. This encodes CASSISAAKNIQYF.